The T cell receptor beta chain under discussion was sequenced for a study of T-cell memory formation after mild COVID-19. TCRdb reprocessed the 5' RACE reads via MiXCR and lists one record per CDR3 protein. This table holds roughly 49,000 distinct CDR3 sequences, roughly 27% found once. This clonotype appeared a few times. This receptor was identified in a man between 18 and 29 years old who had mild COVID-19 (a few samples of this study predate the infection). Cell type and time point are not known. Material for sequencing was PBMCs or a T cell subset sorted from them (not recorded which).

For the CDR3, the DNA is TGTGCCAGCAGCTTGCCGGACAGGGGTAAAATCGGTGGGAACACTGAAGCTTTCTTT. This translates into CASSLPDRGKIGGNTEAFF. The rearrangement links TRBV13 to TRBJ1-1; 9 bases match TRBD1. J lost 1 base, V lost 3 bases, and 15 bases had no gene match. This CDR3 has 19 amino acids. Germline lookup yields CDR1 PRHDT and CDR2 FYEKMQ (reference sequence).